This T cell receptor beta chain is drawn from a study of T cells after yellow fever vaccination (dated by TCRdb to the late 2010s). Turning to the overall study: The SMART-Seq v4 Ultra Low Input RNA kit was used to prepare libraries from fractions with low cell numbers. Bulk TCR alpha and beta repertoires were sequenced longitudinally to track T-cell clones before and after primary and booster YFV17D yellow fever vaccination. The cohort comprised two healthy male donors, one aged 18 to 30 and one aged 30 to 40 years. Bulk PBMC replicates and cell subsets were isolated from blood drawn at multiple timepoints before and after both primary and secondary immunization.

This specimen's treatment or condition label, interpreted: live attenuated yellow fever vaccine strain. At every blood-draw timepoint, two biological replicates of bulk PBMCs were collected. PBMCs were isolated from peripheral blood using a standard Ficoll-Paque protocol. RNA was extracted with TriZol from bulk PBMCs, CD4 and CD8 fractions, and dextramer-positive and dextramer-negative fractions. In this sample, this clonotype turned up many times. What antigen it recognizes has not been identified. The record has no base qualities; no much larger clone is one base away. The germline V gene (reference sequence) sets CDR1 to DFQATT and CDR2 to SNEGSKA. From cysteine to phenylalanine, the CDR3 is 14 amino acids long. Only the CDR3 DNA stays, 42 bases, in frame from base 1. The V and J ends are trimmed by 5 bases and 0 bases, leaving 11 bases between them. Synthesis of TCR cDNA relied on 5'RACE template switching, a step that introduced a universal primer site along with unique molecular identifiers. cDNA synthesis was primed from both the TCR alpha and TCR beta constant segments. Two PCR steps were used to amplify libraries, with sample barcodes and sequencing adapters being added in the second step. Sequencing of libraries was done on Illumina HiSeq 2500 (2x100 bp) or NovaSeq (2x150 bp). The paper's processing steps were these. MIGEC handled demultiplexing of reads and collapsing into UMI consensus sequences, while MiXCR performed V(D)J alignment. Vaccine-responding clonotypes were identified with edgeR using replicate PBMC samples, with FDR below 0.01 and a log2 fold change above 5 up to day 15 being required. CD4 or CD8 identity was assigned to each bulk clonotype according to whether the clonotype was present at higher abundance in the sequenced CD4 repertoire or the sequenced CD8 repertoire. TCRdb reworked the public reads: Q25 trimming with fastp, MiXCR clone assembly, productive beta chains retained. Every CDR3 protein is listed once, alongside the most common genes and DNA of its rows. V and J calls and clone size were set by TCRdb, not the authors. This sample lists about 330,000 distinct CDR3 sequences; around 6.8% were detected once. The biggest ten clones account for roughly a sixth of the sample.

Broad study findings and their caveats: Most clones expanded after primary vaccination were re-detected after the booster (around 96% of CD4 and around 86% of CD8), suggesting broad memory maintenance. A small share of clonotypes was detected in both CD4 and CD8 compartments, with the overlap likely arising from convergent recombination. Compared with the primary T-cell response, the secondary T-cell response was faster but weaker, reaching its peak on day 5 rather than on day 15. Because abundant contaminating clonotypes from the bulk population could be contained in FACS-sorted repertoires, computational filtering was required. Because the study included only two donors, the extent to which the findings can be generalized is limited.

The rearrangement joined TRBV20-1 to TRBJ2-1, and the D gene may be TRBD1, 6 bases matching. This sequence originates from a man between 18 and 29 years old who received the YFV17D yellow fever vaccine. The source was PBMCs, collected roughly 45 days after the first yellow fever vaccination. The bases read TGCAGTGCTGCCGGGACAAGCTCCTACAATGAGCAGTTCTTC. Its amino acids are CSAAGTSSYNEQFF.